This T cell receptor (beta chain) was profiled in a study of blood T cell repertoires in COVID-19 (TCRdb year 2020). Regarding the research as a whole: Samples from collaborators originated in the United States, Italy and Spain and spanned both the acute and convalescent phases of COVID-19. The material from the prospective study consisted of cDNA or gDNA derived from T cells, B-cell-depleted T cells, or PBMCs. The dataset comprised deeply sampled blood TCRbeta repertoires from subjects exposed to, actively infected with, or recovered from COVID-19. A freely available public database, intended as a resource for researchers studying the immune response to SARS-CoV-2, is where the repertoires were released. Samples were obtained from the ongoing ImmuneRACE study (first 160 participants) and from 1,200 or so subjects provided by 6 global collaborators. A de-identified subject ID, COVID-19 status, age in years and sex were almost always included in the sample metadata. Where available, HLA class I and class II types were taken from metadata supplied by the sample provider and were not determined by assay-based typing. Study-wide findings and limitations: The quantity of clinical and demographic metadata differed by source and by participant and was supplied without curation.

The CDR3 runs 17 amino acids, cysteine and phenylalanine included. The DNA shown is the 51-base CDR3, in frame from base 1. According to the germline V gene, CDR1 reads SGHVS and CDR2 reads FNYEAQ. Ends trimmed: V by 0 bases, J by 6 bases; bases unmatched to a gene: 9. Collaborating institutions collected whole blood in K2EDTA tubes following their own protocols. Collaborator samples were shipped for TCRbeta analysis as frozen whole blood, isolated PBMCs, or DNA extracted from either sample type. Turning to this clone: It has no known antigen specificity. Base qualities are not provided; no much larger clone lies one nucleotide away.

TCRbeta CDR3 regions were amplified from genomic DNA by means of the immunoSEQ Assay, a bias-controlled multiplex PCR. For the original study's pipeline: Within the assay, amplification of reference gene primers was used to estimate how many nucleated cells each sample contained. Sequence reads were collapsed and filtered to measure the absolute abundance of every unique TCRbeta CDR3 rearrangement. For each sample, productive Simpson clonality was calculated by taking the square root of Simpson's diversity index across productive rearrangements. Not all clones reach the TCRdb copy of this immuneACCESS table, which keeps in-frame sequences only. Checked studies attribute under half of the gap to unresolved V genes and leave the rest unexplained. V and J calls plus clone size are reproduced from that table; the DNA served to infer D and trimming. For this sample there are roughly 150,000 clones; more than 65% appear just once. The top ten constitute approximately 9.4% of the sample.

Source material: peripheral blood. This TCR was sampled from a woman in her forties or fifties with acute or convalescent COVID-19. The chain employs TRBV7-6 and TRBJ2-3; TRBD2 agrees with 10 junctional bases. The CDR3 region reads CASSLAPPAGGPDTQYF. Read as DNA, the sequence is TGTGCCAGCAGCTTAGCCCCCCCAGCGGGGGGGCCGGATACGCAGTATTTT.